These T cell receptor beta chains were read from a single sample in a study of regulatory T cells in long-lasting Graves disease. TCRdb re-analysed the multiplex PCR reads in MiXCR, keeping a single row per CDR3 protein. Found here are 400,000 to 500,000 distinct CDR3 sequences, about 16% of them singletons; the top ten hold 9.5% to 12%. This sample was shared with a second study, whose subject was T cells in Graves' hyperthyroidism and ophthalmopathy.

This material consisted of peripheral blood mononuclear cells (PBMCs), taken at new diagnosis, from a patient treated with antithyroid drugs. These receptor sequences come from a woman aged 25 to 39 with Graves disease. Each CDR3 is given with its conserved first and last residue. A D gene is named only where the DNA matches it firmly. Rows give clone size only sometimes, using once, few, many, or a class for an expanded clone.

d_call: NA; clone_size: NA; j_call: TRBJ2-1; v_call: TRBV9; cdr3_aa: CASSGRGFQANEQFF; cdr3_nt: TGTGCCAGCAGCGGGAGGGGATTCCAAGCGAATGAGCAGTTCTTC
d_call: TRBD2; clone_size: many; j_call: TRBJ2-2; v_call: TRBV28; cdr3_aa: CASSFGLAGVGELFF; cdr3_nt: TGTGCCAGCAGTTTCGGACTAGCGGGAGTCGGGGAGCTGTTTTTT
d_call: NA; clone_size: NA; j_call: TRBJ2-6; v_call: TRBV6-2/TRBV6-3; cdr3_aa: CASRLQGGGANVLTF; cdr3_nt: TGTGCCAGCAGGCTTCAGGGTGGTGGGGCCAACGTCCTGACTTTC
d_call: TRBD1; clone_size: many; j_call: TRBJ1-5; v_call: TRBV11-2; cdr3_aa: CASSLVGQGDQPQHF; cdr3_nt: TGTGCCAGCAGCTTAGTCGGACAGGGGGATCAGCCCCAGCATTTT
d_call: NA; clone_size: few; j_call: TRBJ1-5; v_call: TRBV6-2/TRBV6-3; cdr3_aa: CASREVSNQPQHF; cdr3_nt: TGTGCCAGCAGGGAGGTCAGCAATCAGCCCCAGCATTTT
d_call: TRBD2; clone_size: many; j_call: TRBJ2-7; v_call: TRBV2; cdr3_aa: CASAVRGVEQYF; cdr3_nt: TGTGCCAGCGCCGTTCGGGGGGTCGAGCAGTACTTC
d_call: NA; clone_size: NA; j_call: TRBJ2-7; v_call: TRBV27; cdr3_aa: CASSPLRNEQYF; cdr3_nt: TGTGCCAGCAGTCCCTTAAGGAACGAGCAGTACTTC
d_call: NA; clone_size: few; j_call: TRBJ2-4; v_call: TRBV7-9; cdr3_aa: CASTARDKNIQYF; cdr3_nt: TGTGCCAGCACTGCCAGGGACAAAAACATTCAGTACTTC
d_call: TRBD1; clone_size: many; j_call: TRBJ1-1; v_call: TRBV3-1; cdr3_aa: CASRLEQGTEAFF; cdr3_nt: TGTGCCAGCAGACTCGAACAGGGGACTGAAGCTTTCTTT
d_call: TRBD1; clone_size: NA; j_call: TRBJ1-2; v_call: TRBV19; cdr3_aa: CASRGTGIYGYTF; cdr3_nt: TGTGCCAGTAGGGGGACAGGGATCTATGGCTACACCTTC
d_call: NA; clone_size: many; j_call: TRBJ2-1; v_call: TRBV12-3/TRBV12-4; cdr3_aa: CASSFLGPYNEQFF; cdr3_nt: TGTGCCAGCAGTTTCCTTGGCCCCTACAATGAGCAGTTCTTC
d_call: NA; clone_size: NA; j_call: TRBJ1-2; v_call: TRBV7-3; cdr3_aa: CASSLTGAGGGYTF; cdr3_nt: TGTGCCAGCAGCTTGACTGGAGCGGGAGGTGGCTACACCTTC
d_call: TRBD2; clone_size: NA; j_call: TRBJ2-1; v_call: TRBV20-1; cdr3_aa: CSARDQRGTYNEQFF; cdr3_nt: TGCAGTGCTAGAGACCAGCGGGGGACCTACAATGAGCAGTTCTTC
d_call: NA; clone_size: many; j_call: TRBJ1-4; v_call: TRBV5-1; cdr3_aa: CASNPTGNEKLFF; cdr3_nt: TGCGCCAGCAACCCCACAGGAAATGAAAAACTGTTTTTT
d_call: TRBD2; clone_size: many; j_call: TRBJ2-4; v_call: TRBV11-2; cdr3_aa: CASSLVPSGRYAKNIQYF; cdr3_nt: TGTGCCAGCAGCTTAGTGCCTAGCGGGAGATATGCCAAAAACATTCAGTACTTC
d_call: NA; clone_size: many; j_call: TRBJ1-1; v_call: TRBV7-8; cdr3_aa: CASSLGGASLF; cdr3_nt: TGTGCCAGCAGCTTGGGGGGGGCTTCGCTCTTT